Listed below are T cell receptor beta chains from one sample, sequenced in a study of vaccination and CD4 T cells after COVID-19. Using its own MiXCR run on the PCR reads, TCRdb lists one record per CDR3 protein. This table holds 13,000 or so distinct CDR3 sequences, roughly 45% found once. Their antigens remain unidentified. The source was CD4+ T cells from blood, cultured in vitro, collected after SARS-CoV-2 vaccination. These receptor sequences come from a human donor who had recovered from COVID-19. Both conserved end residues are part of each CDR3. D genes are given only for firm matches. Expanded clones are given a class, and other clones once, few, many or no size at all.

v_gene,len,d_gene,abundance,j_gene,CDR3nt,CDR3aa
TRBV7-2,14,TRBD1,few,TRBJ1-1,TGTGCCAGCAGTTGGACAGGGGCGGACACTGAAGCTTTCTTT,CASSWTGADTEAFF
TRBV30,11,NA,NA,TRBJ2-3,TGTGCCTGGAGTGTTTTGGATACGCAGTATTTT,CAWSVLDTQYF
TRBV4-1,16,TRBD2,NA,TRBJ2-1,TGCGCCAGCAGCCTTCTAGGACTAGCGGGATACAATGAGCAGTTCTTC,CASSLLGLAGYNEQFF
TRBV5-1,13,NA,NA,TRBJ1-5,TGCGCCAGCAGGAGGGGGGCTAATCAGCCCCAGCATTTT,CASRRGANQPQHF
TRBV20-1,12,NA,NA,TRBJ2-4,TGCAGTGCTAGAGACGAAAAAAACATTCAGTACTTC,CSARDEKNIQYF
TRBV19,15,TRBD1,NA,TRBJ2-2,TGTGCCAGTAGTATGTACAGGGGGCAACCCGGGGAGCTGTTTTTT,CASSMYRGQPGELFF
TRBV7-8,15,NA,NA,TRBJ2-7,TGTGCCAGCAGCTTATCCAGCGGAGGTTTAGGAGAGCAGTACTTC,CASSLSSGGLGEQYF
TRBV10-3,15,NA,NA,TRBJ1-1,TGTGCCATCAGTGAGGCCGGGGTCGAGCTCGACAAAGCTTTCTTT,CAISEAGVELDKAFF
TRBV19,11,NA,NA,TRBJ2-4,TGTGCCAGTAGATATCTAGCAATTCAGTACTTC,CASRYLAIQYF
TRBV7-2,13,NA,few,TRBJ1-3,TGTGCCAGCAGCTTGACCCGCGGAAACACCATATATTTT,CASSLTRGNTIYF
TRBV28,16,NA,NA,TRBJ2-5,TGTGCCAGCAGTTCCCAGGTTGCGGCAAGGGGAGAGACCCAGTACTTC,CASSSQVAARGETQYF
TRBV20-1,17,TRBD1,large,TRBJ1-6,TGCAGTGCTAGAGTAGGAAGGACAGGGGGCAGAAATTCACCCCTCCACTTT,CSARVGRTGGRNSPLHF
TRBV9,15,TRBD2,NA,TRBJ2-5,TGTGCCAGCAGCGTCCTAGCGGGAGGTATGGAGACCCAGTACTTC,CASSVLAGGMETQYF
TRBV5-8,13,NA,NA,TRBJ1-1,TGTGCCAGCCCCACACTGGGGAACACTGAAGCTTTCTTT,CASPTLGNTEAFF
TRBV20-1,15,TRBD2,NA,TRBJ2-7,TGCAGTGGGACTAGCGGGAGTGTGCTTCCCTACGAGCAGTACTTC,CSGTSGSVLPYEQYF
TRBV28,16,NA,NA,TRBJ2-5,TGTGCCAGCAGAGGCCATTCAGGGCTCGGGCAAGAGACCCAGTACTTC,CASRGHSGLGQETQYF
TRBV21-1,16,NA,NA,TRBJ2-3,TGTGCCAGCAGCTTTGCGTCGGGGGGGGCCGGTGATACGCAGTATTTT,CASSFASGGAGDTQYF
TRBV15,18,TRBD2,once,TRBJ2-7,TGTGCCACCAGCAGAGATCCCCATTCAGCGGGAGCGAGTGAAGAGCAGTACTTC,CATSRDPHSAGASEEQYF
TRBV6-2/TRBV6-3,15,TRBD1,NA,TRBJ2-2,TGTGCCGCTGGGACCGGGACAGCAAACACCGGGGAGCTGTTTTTT,CAAGTGTANTGELFF
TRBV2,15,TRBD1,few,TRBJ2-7,TGTGCCAGCAGTCACACAGGGGATTCCTCCTACGAGCAGTACTTC,CASSHTGDSSYEQYF
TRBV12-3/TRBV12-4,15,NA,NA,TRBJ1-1,TGTGCCAGCAGTTTGGGCAGGGGCCCCAACACTGAAGCTTTCTTT,CASSLGRGPNTEAFF
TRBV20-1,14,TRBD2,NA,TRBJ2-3,TGCAGTGCCCCAGCCGGGATTAGCGGGAGGACGCAGTATTTT,CSAPAGISGRTQYF
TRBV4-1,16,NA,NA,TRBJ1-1,TGCGCCAGCAGCCAAGGGGGGGAAGAAAGGCACACTGAAGCTTTCTTT,CASSQGGEERHTEAFF
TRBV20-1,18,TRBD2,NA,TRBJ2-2,TGCAGTGCTAGAGATGGCCTAGCGGGAGGAAACGATGACGGGGAGCTGTTTTTT,CSARDGLAGGNDDGELFF
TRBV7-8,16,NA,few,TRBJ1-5,TGTGCCAGCAGCTTATCAGCCGAAATTAGCAATCAGCCCCAGCATTTT,CASSLSAEISNQPQHF
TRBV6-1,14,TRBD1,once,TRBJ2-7,TGTGCCAGCAGTGAAGTTCAGGGGGCCTACGAGCAGTACTTC,CASSEVQGAYEQYF
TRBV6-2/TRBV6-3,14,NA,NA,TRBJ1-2,TGTGCCAGCAGCCGAAGGGACGGAAGCTATGGCTACACCTTC,CASSRRDGSYGYTF
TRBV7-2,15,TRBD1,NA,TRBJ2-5,TGTGCCAGCAGCTTATCGGACAGGGGATGGGAGACCCAGTACTTC,CASSLSDRGWETQYF
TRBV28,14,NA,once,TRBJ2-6,TGTGCCAGCAGTTTCATCTCTGGGGCCAACGTCCTGACTTTC,CASSFISGANVLTF
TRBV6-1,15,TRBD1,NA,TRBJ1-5,TGTGCCAGCAGCCTAATGGACAGGTTGGGCATGCCCCAGCATTTT,CASSLMDRLGMPQHF
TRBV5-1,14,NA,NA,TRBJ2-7,TGCGCCAGCAGCGTAATGACAGGAGCCTACGAGCAGTACTTC,CASSVMTGAYEQYF
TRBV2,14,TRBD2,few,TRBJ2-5,TGTGCCAGCAGTGTTGGCGGGAGAAGGGAGACCCAGTACTTC,CASSVGGRRETQYF
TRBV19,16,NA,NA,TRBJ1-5,TGTGCCAGTAGGACGATAGGTTCTGTTAGCAATCAGCCCCAGCATTTT,CASRTIGSVSNQPQHF
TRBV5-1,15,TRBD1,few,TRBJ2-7,TGCGCCAGCAGCTTGGGCGGGACAGGGGCTTTCGAGCAGTACTTC,CASSLGGTGAFEQYF
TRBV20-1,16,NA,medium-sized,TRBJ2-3,TGCAGTGCTAGAGGCCCCGGGGTAACCAGCACAGATACGCAGTATTTT,CSARGPGVTSTDTQYF
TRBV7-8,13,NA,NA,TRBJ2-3,TGTGCCAGCAGCCCCAACCCCCGAGATACGCAGTATTTT,CASSPNPRDTQYF
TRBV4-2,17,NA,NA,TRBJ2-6,TGTACCAGCAGCCAAGAAGCCCAGGGCTCCGGGGCCAACGTCCTGACTTTC,CTSSQEAQGSGANVLTF
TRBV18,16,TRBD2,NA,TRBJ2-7,TGTGCCAGCTCACCCTATTCTAGCGGGAGTTTCGTCGAGCAGTACTTC,CASSPYSSGSFVEQYF
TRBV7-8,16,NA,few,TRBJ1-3,TGTGCCAGCAGCTATGGGTGGAAACCCTCTGGAAACACCATATATTTT,CASSYGWKPSGNTIYF
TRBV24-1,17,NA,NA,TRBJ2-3,TGTGCCACCAGTGATTACGGGACGTGGGGCGCGGCAGATACGCAGTATTTT,CATSDYGTWGAADTQYF
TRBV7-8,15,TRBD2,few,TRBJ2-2,TGTGCCAGCATCCGGCGGGGGGGAAGCACCGGGGAGCTGTTTTTT,CASIRRGGSTGELFF
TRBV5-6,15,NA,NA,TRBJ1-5,TGTGCCAGCAGCTTGGGCACAGAACCTAATCAGCCCCAGCATTTT,CASSLGTEPNQPQHF
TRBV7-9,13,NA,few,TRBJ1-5,TGTGCCAGCAGCTTGCAGGCGGATCAGCCCCAGCATTTT,CASSLQADQPQHF
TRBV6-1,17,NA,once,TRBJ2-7,TGTGCCAGCAGTGAAAAAGGGGGTAGCGTAGACTCCTACGAGCAGTACTTC,CASSEKGGSVDSYEQYF
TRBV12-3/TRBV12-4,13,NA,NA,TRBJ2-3,TGTGCCAGCAGTTTCGGGAGAGCCATTACGCAGTATTTT,CASSFGRAITQYF
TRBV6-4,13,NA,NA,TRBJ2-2,TGTGCCAGCAGTGACTCGGGCACCGGGGAGCTGTTTTTT,CASSDSGTGELFF
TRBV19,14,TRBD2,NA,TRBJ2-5,TGTGCCAGTGGGACTAGCGGGAGGCGAGAGACCCAGTACTTC,CASGTSGRRETQYF
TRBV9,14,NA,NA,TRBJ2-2,TGTGCCAGCAGCGTAGTTCGGGACACCGGGGAGCTGTTTTTT,CASSVVRDTGELFF
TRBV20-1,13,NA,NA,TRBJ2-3,TGCAGTGCTAGAGACCCCGTCCCAGATACGCAGTATTTT,CSARDPVPDTQYF
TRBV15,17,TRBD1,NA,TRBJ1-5,TGTGCCACCAGCAGAGTGTGGACAGGGGCGATCTATCAGCCCCAGCATTTT,CATSRVWTGAIYQPQHF
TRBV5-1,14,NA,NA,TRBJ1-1,TGCGCCAGCAGCTTGCTGTCTACAGACACTGAAGCTTTCTTT,CASSLLSTDTEAFF